Below are 7 T cell receptor beta chains sequenced from a single sample in a study of technical replicates of blood from a few donors. The method was immunoSEQ multiplex PCR; TCRdb's version includes in-frame clones alone and lacks a portion of them. The repertoire holds nearly 80,000 clones, with around 94% as singletons. The source material was T cells isolated from PBMCs. The receptors were gathered from a human donor in good health.

The rearrangement joins TRBV6-5 to TRBJ2-7; 8 nucleotides align to TRBD1. Germline CDR1 is MNHEY and CDR2 is SVGAGI. The CDR3 runs to 14 residues. The trim removed 6 bases at V and 4 bases at J, leaving 8 bases unmatched. Here the CDR3 reads CASSFGTGEYEQYF. The DNA of the CDR3 is TGTGCCAGCAGCTTTGGGACAGGAGAGTACGAGCAGTACTTC.

V is TRBV2 and J is TRBJ2-5; D is perhaps TRBD2 (6 bases). The ends were cut back, 6 bases at V and 5 bases at J, with 10 bases in the middle. Germline V gene lookup returns CDR1 SNHLY and CDR2 FYNNEI. The CDR3 sequence is 12 residues long. This CDR3 reads CASREGRETQYF. In nucleotides, the CDR3 is TGTGCCAGCAGGGAGGGAAGGGAGACCCAGTACTTC.

The rearrangement uses TRBV4-1 and TRBJ2-3, with TRBD2 matching 8 bases. The V gene's germline CDR1 is MGHRA and CDR2 YSYEKL. After removal of 0 bases from V and 5 bases from J, the junction contained 4 bases not matched to a gene. CDR3 size: 15 residues. The CDR3, as DNA: TGCGCCAGCAGCCAAGAGGGACTAGAGGTAGATACGCAGTATTTT. Translating gives CASSQEGLEVDTQYF.

The chain couples TRBV27 to TRBJ1-5, with 8 bases aligning to TRBD1. The germline V gene encodes CDR1 MNHEY and CDR2 SMNVEV (reference sequence). The CDR3 has 15 amino acids. V lost 5 bases, J lost 7 bases, and 10 bases stayed unmatched. The DNA of the CDR3 is TGTGCCAGCAGTCCTTCAGGGGGCGTCCTGCAGCCCCAGCATTTT. It is translated as CASSPSGGVLQPQHF.

The chain employs TRBV2 and TRBJ2-1; 7 bases match TRBD2. The germline V gene encodes CDR1 SNHLY and CDR2 FYNNEI. The V and J ends lost 7 bases and 2 bases, in that order; junction bases with no gene match: 11. The CDR3 runs 16 residues. The CDR3 DNA is TGTGCCAGCACTTCTCCCGGGACTACGGCCTACAATGAGCAGTTCTTC. Translation gives CASTSPGTTAYNEQFF.

The rearrangement uses TRBV6-6 and TRBJ2-1, with D maybe TRBD1 (6 bases). CDR1 is MNHNY, CDR2 SVGAGI, per germline (reference sequence). The CDR3 loop spans 15 amino acids. Trimming removed 6 bases from V and 0 bases from J, with 12 bases in between. CDR3 amino acids: CASRRTVSSYNEQFF. The CDR3 DNA reads TGTGCCAGCAGGAGGACAGTTAGCTCCTACAATGAGCAGTTCTTC.

The chain links TRBV6-1 to TRBJ2-5; TRBD1 aligns across 10 bases. The CDR3 totals 16 residues. Trimming took 2 bases from V and 3 from J; bases not matched to a gene: 6. Germline V CDR1 and CDR2: MNHNS, SASEGT. Written as DNA, the CDR3 is TGTGCCAGCAGTGAATGGGACAGGGGTCGTGAAGAGACCCAGTACTTC. Encoded protein: CASSEWDRGREETQYF.